This is a list of T cell receptor beta chains from one sample in a study of breast tumors, draining lymph nodes, adjacent tissues. Each CDR3 protein is one row after TCRdb ran MiXCR on the multiplex PCR reads. The data show about 31,000 distinct CDR3 sequences, roughly two thirds seen once. The sample taken for sequencing was breast tumor tissue. The receptors originated from a female donor with breast cancer. Some clones in this sample may be carry-over from other donors' samples. CDR3s include the opening cysteine and the closing phenylalanine or tryptophan. The D gene is left open where the match is weak. The size field is filled for only some rows; it gives once, few, many or a size class.

TRBJ1-6	NA	TRBV6-2/TRBV6-3	NA	CASRVRQISALHF	TGTGCCAGCAGGGTCCGCCAGATCTCGGCCCTCCACTTT
TRBJ1-2	NA	TRBV24-1	NA	CATSDSRQSFYGYTF	TGTGCCACCAGTGACAGCCGACAGAGTTTCTATGGCTACACCTTC
TRBJ1-5	NA	TRBV19	NA	CASSIVRGRISTGGFDQPQHF	TGTGCCAGTAGTATCGTCAGAGGGCGCATTTCTACGGGAGGGTTCGATCAGCCCCAGCATTTT
TRBJ1-2	NA	TRBV7-9	medium-sized	CASSLAPRYTF	TGTGCCAGCAGCTTAGCTCCCCGCTACACCTTC
TRBJ2-1	TRBD2	TRBV6-2/TRBV6-3	many	CASSYTSGGVYNEQFF	TGTGCCAGCAGTTACACGAGCGGGGGGGTCTACAATGAGCAGTTCTTC
TRBJ2-3	NA	TRBV10-3	few	CAISESTASTDTQYF	TGTGCCATCAGTGAGTCGACAGCGAGCACAGATACGCAGTATTTT
TRBJ2-1	TRBD2	TRBV2	NA	CASSRTSGRLNEQFF	TGTGCCAGCTCCCGGACTAGCGGGAGGCTCAATGAGCAGTTCTTC
TRBJ2-1	TRBD2	TRBV3-1	NA	CASSQVGLAANEQFF	TGTGCCAGCAGCCAAGTGGGACTAGCGGCCAATGAGCAGTTCTTC
TRBJ2-7	TRBD1	TRBV20-1	few	CSAQGQFTYEQYF	TGCAGTGCCCAGGGACAGTTTACCTACGAGCAGTACTTC
TRBJ1-1	NA	TRBV15	NA	CATSRDLGLNTEAFF	TGTGCCACCAGCAGAGATTTAGGGTTGAACACTGAAGCTTTCTTT
TRBJ2-6	NA	TRBV29-1	NA	CSVGNSGANVLTF	TGCAGCGTTGGTAACTCTGGGGCCAACGTCCTGACTTTC
TRBJ2-7	TRBD2	TRBV2	NA	CASKGTSGGREQYF	TGTGCCAGCAAGGGAACTAGCGGGGGTAGGGAGCAGTACTTC
TRBJ2-1	NA	TRBV20-1	NA	CSARAGYNEQFF	TGCAGTGCTAGAGCAGGGTACAATGAGCAGTTCTTC